This T cell receptor (beta chain) was captured in a study of beta chain features in type 1 diabetes. Every bit of the isolated RNA underwent reverse transcription, so sequencing read expressed TCRB transcripts. Libraries were prepared by immunoSEQ multiplex PCR; TCRdb keeps only in-frame clonotypes and omits some of them. The sample lists 200,000 to 300,000 clones; 14% were seen once. This CDR3 has 18 residues. Trimming stripped 5 bases from V and 4 bases from J, with 26 bases between. Germline loops: CDR1 SGHTA, CDR2 FQGNSA. The TCR originated in a woman aged 40-49 years in good health. Sequenced: naive CD4+ T cells from blood. The chain uses TRBV7-2 and TRBJ1-1; D uncertain. The CDR3 DNA reads as TGTGCCAGCAGCCAGCAGCCCATTGTGCCCGGGATCGGCACTGAAGCTTTCTTT. This encodes CASSQQPIVPGIGTEAFF.